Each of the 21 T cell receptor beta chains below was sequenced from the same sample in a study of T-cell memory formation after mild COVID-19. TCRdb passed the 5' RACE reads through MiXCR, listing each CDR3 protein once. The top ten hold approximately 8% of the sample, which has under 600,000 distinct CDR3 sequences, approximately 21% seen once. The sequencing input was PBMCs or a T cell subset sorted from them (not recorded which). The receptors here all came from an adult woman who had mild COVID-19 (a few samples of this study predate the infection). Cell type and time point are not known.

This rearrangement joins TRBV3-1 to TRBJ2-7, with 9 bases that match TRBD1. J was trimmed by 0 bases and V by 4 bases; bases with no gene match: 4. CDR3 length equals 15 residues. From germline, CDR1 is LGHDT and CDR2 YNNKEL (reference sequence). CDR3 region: CASSPRDRVSYEQYF. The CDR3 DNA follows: TGTGCCAGCAGCCCCCGGGACAGGGTCTCCTACGAGCAGTACTTC.

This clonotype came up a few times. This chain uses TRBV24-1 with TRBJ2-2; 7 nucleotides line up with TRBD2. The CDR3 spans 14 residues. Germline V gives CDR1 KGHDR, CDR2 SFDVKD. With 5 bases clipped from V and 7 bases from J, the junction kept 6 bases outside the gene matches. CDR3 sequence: CATSASGGIGELFF. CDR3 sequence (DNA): TGTGCCACCAGTGCTAGCGGAGGGATCGGGGAGCTGTTTTTT.

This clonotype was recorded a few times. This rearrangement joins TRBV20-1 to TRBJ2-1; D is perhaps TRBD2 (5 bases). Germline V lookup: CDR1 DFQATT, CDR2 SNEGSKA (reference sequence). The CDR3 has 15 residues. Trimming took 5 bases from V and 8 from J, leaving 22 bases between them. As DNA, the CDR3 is TGCAGTGCTCTCCTAGATACTCCCGAGGGCGATGAGCAGTTCTTC. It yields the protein CSALLDTPEGDEQFF.

The CDR3 DNA reads TGTGCCAGCGGTGAGGGGGCGAGGGATACGCAGTATTTT. It is translated as CASGEGARDTQYF. The rearrangement links TRBV7-3 to TRBJ2-3, with 7 nucleotides matching TRBD1. V gave up 8 bases and J gave up 6 bases; unmatched junction bases: 8. This CDR3 region has 13 residues. Looked up from germline, CDR1 is SGHTA and CDR2 is FQGTGA.

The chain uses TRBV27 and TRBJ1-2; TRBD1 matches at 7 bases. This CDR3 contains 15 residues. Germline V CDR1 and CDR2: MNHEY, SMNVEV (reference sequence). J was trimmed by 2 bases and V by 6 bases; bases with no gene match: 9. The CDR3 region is CASSRVGGANYGYTF. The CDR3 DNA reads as TGTGCCAGCAGCCGAGTAGGGGGCGCGAACTATGGCTACACCTTC.

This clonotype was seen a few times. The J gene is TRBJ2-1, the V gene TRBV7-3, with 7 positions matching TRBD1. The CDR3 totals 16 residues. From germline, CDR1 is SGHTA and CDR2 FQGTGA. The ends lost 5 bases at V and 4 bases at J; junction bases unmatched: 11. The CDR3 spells CASSGQETRVYNEQFF. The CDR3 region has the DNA TGTGCCAGCAGCGGACAGGAAACCAGAGTATACAATGAGCAGTTCTTC. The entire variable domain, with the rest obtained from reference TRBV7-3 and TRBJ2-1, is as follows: GAGVSQTPSNKVTEKGKYVELRCDPISGHTALYWYRQSLGQGPEFLIYFQGTGAADDSGLPNDRFFAVRPEGSVSTLKIQRTERGDSAVYLCASSGQETRVYNEQFFGPGTRLTVL.

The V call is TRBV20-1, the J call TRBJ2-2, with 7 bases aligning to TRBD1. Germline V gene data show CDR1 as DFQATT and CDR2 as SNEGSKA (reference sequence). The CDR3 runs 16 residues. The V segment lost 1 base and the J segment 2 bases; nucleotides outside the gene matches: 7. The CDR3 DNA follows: TGCAGTGCTAGAGGCCGACAGGGCAACAACACCGGGGAGCTGTTTTTT. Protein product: CSARGRQGNNTGELFF.

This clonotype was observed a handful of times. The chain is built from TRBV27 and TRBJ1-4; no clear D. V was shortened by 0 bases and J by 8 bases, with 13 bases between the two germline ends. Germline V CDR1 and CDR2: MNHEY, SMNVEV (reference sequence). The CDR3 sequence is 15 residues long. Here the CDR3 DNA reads TGTGCCAGCAGTTTATCGCTGGGCAGACTCGAAAAACTGTTTTTT. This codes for CASSLSLGRLEKLFF.

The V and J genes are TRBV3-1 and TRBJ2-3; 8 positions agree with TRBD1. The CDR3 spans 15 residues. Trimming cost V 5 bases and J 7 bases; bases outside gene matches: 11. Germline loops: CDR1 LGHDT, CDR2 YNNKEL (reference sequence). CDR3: CASSSGTGPLNTQYF. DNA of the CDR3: TGTGCCAGCAGCTCCGGGACAGGCCCACTTAATACGCAGTATTTT.

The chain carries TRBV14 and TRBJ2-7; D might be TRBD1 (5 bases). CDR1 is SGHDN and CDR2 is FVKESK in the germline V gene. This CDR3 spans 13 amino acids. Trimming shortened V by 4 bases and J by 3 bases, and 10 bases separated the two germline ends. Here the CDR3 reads CASSRWGSYEQYF. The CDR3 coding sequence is TGTGCCAGCAGCCGATGGGGCAGCTACGAGCAGTACTTC.

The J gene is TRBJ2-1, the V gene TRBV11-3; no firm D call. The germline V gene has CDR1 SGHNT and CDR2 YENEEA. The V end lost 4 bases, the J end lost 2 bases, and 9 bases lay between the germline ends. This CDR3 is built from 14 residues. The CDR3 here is CASSYLAAYNEQFF. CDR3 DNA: TGTGCCAGCAGCTACTTAGCTGCCTACAATGAGCAGTTCTTC. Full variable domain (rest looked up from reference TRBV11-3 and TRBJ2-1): EAGVVQSPRYKIIEKKQPVAFWCNPISGHNTLYWYLQNLGQGPELLIRYENEEAVDDSQLPKDRFSAERLKGVDSTLKIQPAELGDSAVYLCASSYLAAYNEQFFGPGTRLTVL.

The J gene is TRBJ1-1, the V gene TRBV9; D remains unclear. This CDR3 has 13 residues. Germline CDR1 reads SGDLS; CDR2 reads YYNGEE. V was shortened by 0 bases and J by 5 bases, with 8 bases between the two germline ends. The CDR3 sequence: CASSVESVTEAFF. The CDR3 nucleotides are TGTGCCAGCAGCGTAGAGTCAGTGACTGAAGCTTTCTTT.

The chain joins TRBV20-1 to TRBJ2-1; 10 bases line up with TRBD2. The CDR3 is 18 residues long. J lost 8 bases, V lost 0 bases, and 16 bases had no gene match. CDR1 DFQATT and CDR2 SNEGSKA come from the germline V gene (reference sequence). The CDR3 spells CSARDPSMSSGRGYEQFF. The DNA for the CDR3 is TGCAGTGCTAGAGACCCCTCCATGTCTAGCGGGAGAGGCTATGAGCAGTTCTTC.

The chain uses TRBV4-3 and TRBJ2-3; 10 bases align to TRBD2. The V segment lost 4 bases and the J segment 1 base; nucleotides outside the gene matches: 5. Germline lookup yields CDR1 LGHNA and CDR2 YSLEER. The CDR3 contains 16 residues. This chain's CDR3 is CASSPSGRAGTDTQYF. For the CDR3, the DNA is TGCGCCAGCAGCCCCAGCGGGAGGGCGGGCACAGATACGCAGTATTTT.

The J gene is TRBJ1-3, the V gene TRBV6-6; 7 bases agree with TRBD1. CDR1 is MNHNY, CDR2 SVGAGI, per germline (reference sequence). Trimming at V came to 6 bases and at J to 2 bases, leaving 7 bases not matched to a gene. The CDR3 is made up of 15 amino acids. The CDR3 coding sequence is TGTGCCAGCAGCCAACAGGGGAGAGCTGGAAACACCATATATTTT. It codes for CASSQQGRAGNTIYF.

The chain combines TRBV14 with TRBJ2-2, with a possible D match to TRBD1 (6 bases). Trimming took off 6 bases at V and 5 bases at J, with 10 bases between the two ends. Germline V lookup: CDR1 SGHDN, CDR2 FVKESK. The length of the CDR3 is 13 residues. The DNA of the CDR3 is TGTGCCAGCAGTACAGGGCGAACCGGGGAGCTGTTTTTT. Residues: CASSTGRTGELFF.

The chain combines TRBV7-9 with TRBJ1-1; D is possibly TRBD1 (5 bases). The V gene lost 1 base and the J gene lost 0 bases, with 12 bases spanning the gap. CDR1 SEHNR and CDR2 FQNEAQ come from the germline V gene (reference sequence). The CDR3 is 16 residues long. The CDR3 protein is CASSLGQGSLNTEAFF. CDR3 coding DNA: TGTGCCAGCAGCTTAGGGCAGGGTTCTTTGAACACTGAAGCTTTCTTT. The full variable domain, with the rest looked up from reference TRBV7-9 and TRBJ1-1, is DTGVSQNPRHKITKRGQNVTFRCDPISEHNRLYWYRQTLGQGPEFLTYFQNEAQLEKSRLLSDRFSAERPKGSFSTLEIQRTEQGDSAMYLCASSLGQGSLNTEAFFGQGTRLTVV.

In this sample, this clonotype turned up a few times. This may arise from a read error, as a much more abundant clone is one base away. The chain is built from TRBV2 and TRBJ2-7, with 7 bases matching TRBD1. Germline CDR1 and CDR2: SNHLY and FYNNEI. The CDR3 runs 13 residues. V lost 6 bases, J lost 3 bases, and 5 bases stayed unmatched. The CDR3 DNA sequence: TGTGCCAGCAGCCTGGGACAGTTCTACGAGCAGTACTTC. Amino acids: CASSLGQFYEQYF.

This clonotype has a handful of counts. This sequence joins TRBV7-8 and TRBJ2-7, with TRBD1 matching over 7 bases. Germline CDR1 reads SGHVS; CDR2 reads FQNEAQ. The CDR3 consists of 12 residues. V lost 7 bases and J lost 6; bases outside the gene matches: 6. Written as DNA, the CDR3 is TGTGCCAGCACCATAGGGGGCGGCGAGCAGTACTTC. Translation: CASTIGGGEQYF. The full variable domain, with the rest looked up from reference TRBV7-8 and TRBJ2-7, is GAGVSQSPRYKVAKRGQDVALRCDPISGHVSLFWYQQALGQGPEFLTYFQNEAQLDKSGLPSDRFFAERPEGSVSTLKIQRTQQEDSAVYLCASTIGGGEQYFGPGTRLTVT.

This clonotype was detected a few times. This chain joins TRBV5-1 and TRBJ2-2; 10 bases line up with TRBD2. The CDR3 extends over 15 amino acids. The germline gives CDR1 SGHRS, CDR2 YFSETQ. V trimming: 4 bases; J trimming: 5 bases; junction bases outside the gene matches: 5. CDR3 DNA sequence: TGCGCCAGCAGCCAGACTAGCGGGCCGACCGGGGAGCTGTTTTTT. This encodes CASSQTSGPTGELFF.

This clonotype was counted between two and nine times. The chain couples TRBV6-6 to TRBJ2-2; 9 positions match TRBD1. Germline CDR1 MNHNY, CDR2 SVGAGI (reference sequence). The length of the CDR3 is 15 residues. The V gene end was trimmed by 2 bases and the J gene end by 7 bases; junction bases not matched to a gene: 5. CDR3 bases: TGTGCCAGCAGTTACGGGACAGGGACGGGCGGGGAGCTGTTTTTT. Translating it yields CASSYGTGTGGELFF.